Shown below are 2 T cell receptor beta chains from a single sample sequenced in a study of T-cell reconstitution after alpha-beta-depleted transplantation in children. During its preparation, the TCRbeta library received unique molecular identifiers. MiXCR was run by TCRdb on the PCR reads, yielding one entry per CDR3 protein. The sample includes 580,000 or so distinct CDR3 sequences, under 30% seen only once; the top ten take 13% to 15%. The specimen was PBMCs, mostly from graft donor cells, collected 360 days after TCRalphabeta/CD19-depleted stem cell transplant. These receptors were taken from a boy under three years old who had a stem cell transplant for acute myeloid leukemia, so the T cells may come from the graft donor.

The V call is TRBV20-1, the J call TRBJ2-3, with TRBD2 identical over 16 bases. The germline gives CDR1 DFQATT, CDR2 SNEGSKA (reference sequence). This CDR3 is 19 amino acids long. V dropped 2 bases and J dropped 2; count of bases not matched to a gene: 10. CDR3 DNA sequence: TGCAGTGCTAGATTGGGGACTAGCGGGGGGGCATCTGACACAGATACGCAGTATTTT. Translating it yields CSARLGTSGGASDTDTQYF.

For the CDR3, the DNA is TGTGCCAGCAGTTTAGTGGTGAACCCGGCCCAGTACTTC. Encoded protein: CASSLVVNPAQYF. This rearrangement joins TRBV12-3 or TRBV12-4 to TRBJ2-5; D remains ambiguous. Trimming took off 1 base at V and 9 bases at J, with 12 bases between the two ends. The CDR3 extends over 13 amino acids.